The 2 T cell receptor beta chains listed next were all sequenced from one sample in a study of blood T cell repertoires in COVID-19 (dated by TCRdb to the early 2020s). To prepare the library, the immunoSEQ multiplex PCR assay was applied. What TCRdb holds here is the immuneACCESS table cut down to in-frame rearrangements. Part of the clones is not present; checked against another copy, under half of the missing clones reflect an unresolved V gene, and the others are unexplained. In all, the sample holds 290,000 or so clones, and around 80% of those were seen once. The top ten constitute 5% of the sample. The specimen was PBMCs or T cells enriched from blood (not recorded which). These receptors originate from a man aged 35-49 years who had been exposed to COVID-19.

This chain's CDR3 is CASSLRDNTGYTF. CDR3 sequence (DNA): TGTGCCAGCAGTTTACGGGACAACACGGGCTACACCTTC. The chain links TRBV12-3 or TRBV12-4 to TRBJ1-2; maybe TRBD1 (6 bases). The CDR3 sequence is 13 residues long. The ends were cut back, 2 bases at V and 8 bases at J, with 12 bases in the middle.

This chain uses TRBV9 with TRBJ2-1; 9 bases match TRBD2. CDR1 and CDR2 from the germline V gene are SGDLS and YYNGEE. The CDR3 length is 18 residues. After removal of 0 bases from V and 2 bases from J, the junction contained 9 bases not matched to a gene. In nucleotides, the CDR3 is TGTGCCAGCAGCGTAGCTCCTAGCGGGATCTTTGCCTACAATGAGCAGTTCTTC. This codes for CASSVAPSGIFAYNEQFF.